The 30 T cell receptor beta chains below were found in one sample sequenced in a study of tumor T cells in aggressive B-cell lymphoma. Sequencing used immunoSEQ multiplex PCR; TCRdb keeps in-frame clones, though not all of them. The sample has about 11,000 clones; about nine tenths are singletons. The specimen was tumor tissue. The receptors originated from an adult with diffuse large B cell lymphoma.

V and J are TRBV18 and TRBJ1-2; 7 nucleotides match TRBD1. The germline CDR1 and CDR2 sequences are KGHSH and LQKENI. This CDR3 spans 13 amino acids. V lost 4 bases and J lost 4; bases outside the gene matches: 3. The chain's CDR3 is CASSHGQAYGYTF. The DNA for the CDR3 is TGTGCCAGCTCACACGGACAGGCCTATGGCTACACCTTC.

This chain connects TRBV27 to TRBJ1-6; 7 bases fit TRBD1. With 6 bases clipped from V and 1 base from J, the junction kept 6 bases outside the gene matches. The CDR3 runs 16 residues. Germline CDR1 reads MNHEY; CDR2 reads SMNVEV (reference sequence). The CDR3 DNA follows: TGTGCCAGCAGGCCCGAGACAGGGTCCTATAATTCACCCCTCCACTTT. Amino acid sequence: CASRPETGSYNSPLHF.

This clone was seen a handful of times. The V call is TRBV5-6, the J call TRBJ2-5; D may be TRBD2 (5 bases). V was shortened by 7 bases and J by 1 base, with 14 bases between the two germline ends. CDR3 length equals 14 residues. Germline loops: CDR1 SGHDT, CDR2 YYEEEE. The CDR3 spells CASGGHYRQETQYF. For the CDR3, the DNA is TGTGCCAGCGGCGGGCACTATCGCCAAGAGACCCAGTACTTC.

The J gene is TRBJ1-3, the V gene TRBV11-2; D is undetermined. The CDR3 is made up of 14 amino acids. Looked up from germline, CDR1 is SGHAT and CDR2 is FQNNGV. Trimming took 1 base from V and 4 from J, leaving 8 bases between them. The CDR3 nucleotides are TGTGCCAGCAGCTTAGCGATCACAGGAAACACCATATATTTT. Translated: CASSLAITGNTIYF.

This chain uses TRBV30 with TRBJ2-7; no reliable D call. The V end lost 2 bases, the J end lost 0 bases, and 8 bases lay between the germline ends. The CDR3 covers 13 residues. The V gene's germline CDR1 is GTSNPN and CDR2 SVGIG (reference sequence). CDR3 nucleotides: TGTGCCTGGAGTTTTCCCTCCTCCTACGAGCAGTACTTC. As protein: CAWSFPSSYEQYF.

This clone occurred once. The rearrangement uses TRBV5-1 and TRBJ1-2; perhaps TRBD1 as D (6 bases). The germline CDR1 and CDR2 sequences are SGHRS and YFSETQ. This CDR3 has 14 amino acids. Trimming took 4 bases from V and 4 from J, leaving 14 bases between them. The CDR3, as DNA: TGCGCCAGCAGCATACTCACAGGGAGCTATGGCTACACCTTC. Its protein product is CASSILTGSYGYTF.

The CDR3 region is CASSVWESSYEQYF. The CDR3 bases are TGTGCCAGCAGTGTATGGGAGAGCTCCTACGAGCAGTACTTC. The chain has TRBV6-1 and TRBJ2-7; D is possibly TRBD2 (5 bases). This CDR3 contains 14 residues. V was shortened by 4 bases and J by 0 bases, with 10 bases between the two germline ends. Germline CDR1 is MNHNS and CDR2 is SASEGT.

The chain joins TRBV6-6 to TRBJ1-3; no firm D call. This CDR3 is 13 amino acids long. V shed 2 bases and J shed 2 bases, with 4 bases lying between them. Germline-derived CDR1 and CDR2 are MNHNY and SVGAGI (reference sequence). CDR3 sequence: CASSYVTGNTIYF. CDR3 DNA: TGTGCCAGCAGTTACGTTACTGGAAACACCATATATTTT.

This sequence joins TRBV15 and TRBJ2-4; 7 positions agree with TRBD1. The germline gives CDR1 LNHNV, CDR2 YYDKDF (reference sequence). V lost 5 bases, J lost 8 bases, and 3 bases stayed unmatched. This CDR3 region has 12 residues. The CDR3 region is CATSPGGYIQYF. In DNA form, the CDR3 reads TGTGCCACCAGCCCAGGGGGTTACATTCAGTACTTC.

The chain carries TRBV19 and TRBJ2-1; TRBD2 is a possible D gene (6 bases). Deletions cut 8 bases from V and 9 bases from J, with 20 bases between. This CDR3 has 14 amino acids. Germline V gives CDR1 LNHDA, CDR2 SQIVND (reference sequence). The CDR3 nucleotides read TGTGCCAGTTCTCCCAGGGAGGAGGTAGCTGAGCAGTTCTTC. Its translation is CASSPREEVAEQFF.

This chain connects TRBV11-2 to TRBJ2-3; 12 nucleotides line up with TRBD2. The V gene's germline CDR1 is SGHAT and CDR2 FQNNGV. The CDR3 runs 16 residues. The trim removed 3 bases at V and 1 base at J, leaving 2 bases unmatched. DNA for the CDR3: TGTGCCAGCAGCTTCCTAGCGGGAGGGGGCACAGATACGCAGTATTTT. Translating it yields CASSFLAGGGTDTQYF.

The sample holds one count of this clone. The rearrangement links TRBV10-3 to TRBJ1-6; 9 nucleotides match TRBD1. Germline lookup yields CDR1 ENHRY and CDR2 SYGVKD. The CDR3 is made up of 15 amino acids. V lost 6 bases and J lost 7; bases outside the gene matches: 7. This CDR3 is CAIREAGQGNSPLHF. The CDR3 DNA sequence: TGTGCCATCAGAGAGGCGGGACAGGGCAATTCACCCCTCCACTTT.

This chain uses TRBV4-1 with TRBJ1-5, with 7 bases identical to TRBD1. V lost 6 bases to trimming and J lost 0 bases; unmatched junction nucleotides: 11. The CDR3 sequence is 17 residues long. Germline assignment: CDR1 MGHRA and CDR2 YSYEKL. CDR3 sequence reads: CASSRTGGLYSNQPQHF. The CDR3 DNA follows: TGCGCCAGCAGTCGGACAGGCGGGCTTTATAGCAATCAGCCCCAGCATTTT.

The V and J genes are TRBV9 and TRBJ1-2; D might be TRBD1 (6 bases). The CDR3 is 15 residues long. Germline V gene data show CDR1 as SGDLS and CDR2 as YYNGEE. The ends were cut back, 0 bases at V and 8 bases at J, with 17 bases in the middle. The CDR3 bases are TGTGCCAGCAGCGTAGGTCCAGGGGTTACAGGGGGCTACACCTTC. Translation: CASSVGPGVTGGYTF. Full variable domain (rest looked up from reference TRBV9 and TRBJ1-2): DSGVTQTPKHLITATGQRVTLRCSPRSGDLSVYWYQQSLDQGLQFLIQYYNGEERAKGNILERFSAQQFPDLHSELNLSSLELGDSALYFCASSVGPGVTGGYTFGSGTRLTVV.

The J gene is TRBJ2-7, the V gene TRBV5-4, with D perhaps matching TRBD1 (6 bases). Looked up from germline, CDR1 is SGHNT and CDR2 is YYREEE (reference sequence). This CDR3 is built from 14 residues. V lost 1 base and J 5 bases, leaving 13 bases between the germline ends. The CDR3 coding sequence is TGTGCCAGCAGCTTGTACAGGGCCGGGGACGAGCAGTACTTC. The encoded protein is CASSLYRAGDEQYF.

This chain connects TRBV5-6 to TRBJ1-2, with D maybe TRBD1 (5 bases). The CDR3 has 13 amino acids. The germline V and J ends were trimmed by 2 bases and 7 bases, with 12 bases remaining between them. CDR1 SGHDT and CDR2 YYEEEE come from the germline V gene. The CDR3 region has the DNA TGTGCCAGCAGCTTCGGGTTAGGGGCTGGCTACACCTTC. Its protein is CASSFGLGAGYTF.

The rearrangement uses TRBV7-9 and TRBJ1-5; 9 bases agree with TRBD1. Trimming took 5 bases from V and 3 from J; bases not matched to a gene: 8. This CDR3 has 16 amino acids. Germline assignment: CDR1 SEHNR and CDR2 FQNEAQ (reference sequence). CDR3 region: CASSRTGTGLNQPQHF. CDR3 in DNA: TGTGCCAGCAGCCGTACCGGGACAGGGCTCAATCAGCCCCAGCATTTT.

On this clone: An end of the junction does not agree with germline; a read error may underlie this. V usage is TRBV15 and J usage is TRBJ2-1; D is perhaps TRBD1 (5 bases). This CDR3 contains 14 residues. CDR1 and CDR2 (germline): LNHNV, YYDKDF (reference sequence). The CDR3 loop is CATSGEQAGNEQFF. The CDR3 DNA sequence: TGTGCCACCAGCGGAGAACAGGCTGGCAATGAGCAGTTCTTC. Full variable domain (outside the CDR3, taken from reference TRBV15 and TRBJ2-1): DAMVIQNPRYQVTQFGKPVTLSCSQTLNHNVMYWYQQKSSQAPKLLFHYYDKDFNNEADTPDNFQSRRPNTSFCFLDIRSPGLGDTAMYLCATSGEQAGNEQFFGPGTRLTVL.

This CDR3 is CASRLGGASRGYTF. The CDR3 nucleotides are TGTGCCAGCAGGCTTGGGGGGGCGAGTCGCGGCTACACCTTC. This chain links TRBV5-4 with TRBJ1-2; D perhaps matches TRBD1 (6 bases). Germline V gene lookup returns CDR1 SGHNT and CDR2 YYREEE (reference sequence). Trimming left V 5 bases short and J 8 bases short, with 19 bases between. The CDR3 covers 14 residues.

The chain is built from TRBV11-3 and TRBJ1-5, with D perhaps matching TRBD1 (5 bases). Looked up from germline, CDR1 is SGHNT and CDR2 is YENEEA. V shed 4 bases and J shed 10 bases, with 14 bases lying between them. The CDR3 length is 13 residues. The CDR3 region is CASSSTREGPQHF. The CDR3 DNA sequence: TGTGCCAGCAGCTCAACCAGGGAGGGTCCCCAGCATTTT.

This clone was seen a handful of times. V and J are TRBV14 and TRBJ1-3; D call uncertain. The CDR3 runs 13 residues. V was pared by 7 bases and J by 3 bases, with 10 bases between. Germline V gene sequence: CDR1 SGHDN, CDR2 FVKESK. In DNA, the CDR3 is TGTGCCAGCAAAATCTCTAGTGGAAACACCATATATTTT. Protein: CASKISSGNTIYF.

V usage is TRBV9 and J usage is TRBJ2-2; D is undetermined. V lost 0 bases and J lost 4, with 13 bases in between. The CDR3 extends over 16 amino acids. Germline V gene data show CDR1 as SGDLS and CDR2 as YYNGEE. CDR3 region: CASSVESDWVTGELFF. CDR3 coding DNA: TGTGCCAGCAGCGTAGAGAGCGATTGGGTCACCGGGGAGCTGTTTTTT.

The chain combines TRBV9 with TRBJ2-1; D is possibly TRBD2 (5 bases). Germline assignment: CDR1 SGDLS and CDR2 YYNGEE. V lost 6 bases to trimming and J lost 6 bases, with 19 bases between them. The CDR3 is 15 residues long. The chain's CDR3 is CASTNSWGASNEQFF. In nucleotides, the CDR3 is TGTGCCAGCACTAACTCTTGGGGAGCAAGCAATGAGCAGTTCTTC.

The V gene is TRBV5-1, the J gene TRBJ2-1; D may be TRBD1 (6 bases). The germline V and J ends were trimmed by 4 bases and 8 bases, with 19 bases remaining between them. CDR1 and CDR2 (germline): SGHRS, YFSETQ. The CDR3 sequence is 15 residues long. As DNA, the CDR3 is TGCGCCAGCAGCGCCTCCGGGACACTCTCGGATGAGCAGTTCTTC. Translating it yields CASSASGTLSDEQFF.

V is TRBV6-5 and J is TRBJ2-3; TRBD2 aligns across 7 bases. The CDR3 has 15 residues. The ends lost 6 bases at V and 3 bases at J; junction bases unmatched: 9. CDR1 and CDR2 from the germline V gene are MNHEY and SVGAGI. CDR3 nucleotides: TGTGCCAGCAGCCTGAGCGGGACTGAGACAGATACGCAGTATTTT. Protein: CASSLSGTETDTQYF.

The chain is built from TRBV4-1 and TRBJ1-2; 7 bases align to TRBD1. The germline gives CDR1 MGHRA, CDR2 YSYEKL. This CDR3 has 16 residues. V shed 4 bases, J shed 7 bases, and the junction held 15 bases outside the gene matches. The CDR3 region has the DNA TGCGCCAGCAGCCCCGCCCTACCCGGACAGGCAGCTGGCTACACCTTC. Its translation: CASSPALPGQAAGYTF.

CDR3 in amino acids: CASSFSSGRLGGELFF. CDR3 in DNA: TGTGCCAGCAGCTTTTCTAGCGGGAGGCTCGGCGGGGAGCTGTTTTTT. The chain links TRBV7-6 to TRBJ2-2; TRBD2 matches 11 bases. Germline CDR1 reads SGHVS; CDR2 reads FNYEAQ. The length of the CDR3 is 16 residues. V dropped 3 bases and J dropped 7; count of bases not matched to a gene: 7.

The chain has TRBV9 and TRBJ2-7; 7 bases align to TRBD1. V shed 4 bases, J shed 0 bases, and the junction held 4 bases outside the gene matches. The CDR3 runs 14 residues. Germline lookup yields CDR1 SGDLS and CDR2 YYNGEE. The CDR3 loop reads CASSPGDSSYEQYF. The DNA of the CDR3 is TGTGCCAGCAGCCCTGGGGACAGCTCCTACGAGCAGTACTTC. The whole variable domain, filled in from reference TRBV9 and TRBJ2-7, reads DSGVTQTPKHLITATGQRVTLRCSPRSGDLSVYWYQQSLDQGLQFLIQYYNGEERAKGNILERFSAQQFPDLHSELNLSSLELGDSALYFCASSPGDSSYEQYFGPGTRLTVT.

This chain joins TRBV7-2 and TRBJ1-5; TRBD1 might be the D (5 bases). Trimming shortened V by 4 bases and J by 1 base, and 14 bases separated the two germline ends. The CDR3 is 16 amino acids. The germline V gene has CDR1 SGHTA and CDR2 FQGNSA. The CDR3 reads CASSSPGGASNQPQHF. The CDR3 region has the DNA TGTGCCAGCAGCTCCCCGGGAGGGGCAAGCAATCAGCCCCAGCATTTT.

The CDR3 sequence: CASSMGQTQFF. The CDR3 DNA follows: TGTGCCAGCAGCATGGGACAGACCCAGTTCTTC. This chain connects TRBV14 to TRBJ2-1; TRBD1 aligns across 7 bases. This CDR3 comprises 11 residues. Germline V CDR1 and CDR2: SGHDN, FVKESK. Trimming at V came to 5 bases and at J to 13 bases, leaving 5 bases not matched to a gene.